One sample yielded the 26 T cell receptor beta chains listed below, sequenced in a study of T cells in Graves' hyperthyroidism and ophthalmopathy. Regions amplified from RNA transcripts were the TCR beta CDR3 regions. The HTBI primer set was used in a first-round RT-PCR of the TCR CDR3. TCRdb analysed the multiplex PCR reads with MiXCR anew, one entry per CDR3 protein. Of about 360,000 distinct CDR3 sequences listed, about 13% are singletons. Sequencing was carried out using blood. Receptors were obtained from a woman under 30 with Graves' hyperthyroidism.

This clonotype was observed many times. V usage is TRBV28 and J usage is TRBJ1-5; 7 bases line up with TRBD1. CDR1 and CDR2 from the germline V gene are MDHEN and SYDVKM. The CDR3 consists of 15 residues. Germline trimming cut 2 bases from V and 7 bases from J; bases unmatched to any gene: 8. CDR3 sequence: CASSLEGAQGQPQHF. The CDR3 DNA reads as TGTGCCAGCAGTTTAGAGGGGGCACAGGGACAGCCCCAGCATTTT.

This clonotype has at least ten counts. The gene calls are TRBV20-1 and TRBJ2-7, with 8 bases that match TRBD1. CDR1 DFQATT and CDR2 SNEGSKA come from the germline V gene (reference sequence). After removal of 4 bases from V and 2 bases from J, the junction contained 7 bases not matched to a gene. The CDR3 consists of 14 residues. The CDR3 sequence: CSATGGQVPYEQYF. The CDR3, as DNA: TGCAGTGCTACTGGGGGACAGGTACCCTACGAGCAGTACTTC.

This clonotype was counted at least ten times. The chain carries TRBV9 and TRBJ1-5; D unclear. The CDR3 has 15 amino acids. Germline CDR1 is SGDLS and CDR2 is YYNGEE. Trimming removed 5 bases at V and 3 bases at J, with 15 bases between. The CDR3, as DNA: TGTGCCAGCAGTCCCGCATGGGGAGCCAATCAGCCCCAGCATTTT. It yields the protein CASSPAWGANQPQHF.

This clonotype was seen many times. The chain recombines TRBV2 with TRBJ2-7; D is undetermined. The CDR3 is 15 amino acids. The germline V and J ends were trimmed by 3 bases and 7 bases, with 19 bases remaining between them. Looked up from germline, CDR1 is SNHLY and CDR2 is FYNNEI. Here the CDR3 DNA reads TGTGCCAGCAGTGAGGCTAACGCTTATCCTGGGGAGCAGTACTTC. Protein product: CASSEANAYPGEQYF. Variable domain in full (rest from reference TRBV2 and TRBJ2-7): EPEVTQTPSHQVTQMGQEVILRCVPISNHLYFYWYRQILGQKVEFLVSFYNNEISEKSEIFDDQFSVERPDGSNFTLKIRSTKLEDSAMYFCASSEANAYPGEQYFGPGTRLTVT.

The rearrangement uses TRBV28 and TRBJ2-7; 9 bases map to TRBD2. Looked up from germline, CDR1 is MDHEN and CDR2 is SYDVKM. J was trimmed by 3 bases and V by 2 bases; bases with no gene match: 8. The CDR3 is 16 amino acids. The CDR3 region has the DNA TGTGCCAGCAGTTTACTCGGGACTAGCAGGGGCTACGAGCAGTACTTC. Translated: CASSLLGTSRGYEQYF.

This clonotype showed up many times. This chain's CDR3 is CASSLVSAGPDTEAFF. The CDR3 bases are TGCGCCAGCAGCTTGGTATCGGCGGGGCCGGACACTGAAGCTTTCTTT. The chain uses TRBV5-1 and TRBJ1-1; a possible D gene is TRBD1 (5 bases). Trimming removed 0 bases at V and 3 bases at J, with 15 bases between. CDR3 length: 16 amino acids. Germline V gene data show CDR1 as SGHRS and CDR2 as YFSETQ.

There are many counts of this clonotype. Written as DNA, the CDR3 is TGTGCCAGCAGAGCGGACAGGGTTCGCTCCTACGAGCAGTACTTC. Its protein product is CASRADRVRSYEQYF. The V and J genes are TRBV6-2 or TRBV6-3 and TRBJ2-7; 8 positions match TRBD1. Germline V lookup: CDR1 MNHEY, CDR2 SVGEGT. The CDR3 extends over 15 amino acids. Trimming at V came to 6 bases and at J to 0 bases, leaving 7 bases not matched to a gene.

This clonotype was counted a few times. This chain links TRBV18 with TRBJ1-6; D is possibly TRBD1 (5 bases). This CDR3 has 16 residues. The germline gives CDR1 KGHSH, CDR2 LQKENI. The ends were cut back, 0 bases at V and 3 bases at J, with 9 bases in the middle. CDR3 DNA: TGTGCCAGCTCACCACCCCCGCAGGGCTATAATTCACCCCTCCACTTT. Residues: CASSPPPQGYNSPLHF.

This clonotype was seen at least ten times. In DNA, the CDR3 is TGTGCCAGTAGCGTACACAATGAGCAGTTCTTC. Its translation: CASSVHNEQFF. The chain employs TRBV19 and TRBJ2-1; D remains ambiguous. The germline V gene encodes CDR1 LNHDA and CDR2 SQIVND (reference sequence). V was clipped by 6 bases and J by 5 bases, with 5 bases between them. The CDR3 has 11 amino acids.

This clonotype was detected a few times. The chain has TRBV4-1 and TRBJ2-2; 7 bases agree with TRBD2. This CDR3 is 19 amino acids long. CDR1 is MGHRA, CDR2 YSYEKL, per germline. Trimming at V came to 4 bases and at J to 7 bases, leaving 21 bases not matched to a gene. As DNA, the CDR3 is TGCGCCAGCAGCCCCAAATGGGGGGGAAGCGGGGTAGTTCGCGGGGAGCTGTTTTTT. This gives the protein CASSPKWGGSGVVRGELFF.

This clonotype was recorded many times. V and J are TRBV11-2 and TRBJ2-7; no reliable D call. From germline, CDR1 is SGHAT and CDR2 FQNNGV. This CDR3 is 15 amino acids long. Trimming took off 0 bases at V and 0 bases at J, with 9 bases between the two ends. CDR3 in amino acids: CASSLEEPTSYEQYF. DNA of the CDR3: TGTGCCAGCAGCTTAGAGGAGCCAACCTCCTACGAGCAGTACTTC.

Comments on this clonotype: With a much larger clone just one base away, this may be a read error. The conserved phenylalanine or tryptophan is not found at the CDR3 terminus, so this likely reflects a read error. The chain has TRBV20-1 and TRBJ2-4; D possibly corresponds to TRBD2 (5 bases). This CDR3 is 14 amino acids long. Germline values: CDR1 DFQATT, CDR2 SNEGSKA (reference sequence). Between the trimmed V and J ends, which lost 1 base and 0 bases, there was a span of 7 bases. As DNA, the CDR3 is TGCAGTGCTAGAGGGACTCAAGCCAAAAACATTCAGTACTCC. Its protein is CSARGTQAKNIQYS.

This clonotype was observed many times. This chain uses TRBV5-1 with TRBJ2-1; a weak D match, TRBD1 (7 bases). The V and J ends lost 1 base and 8 bases respectively, with 13 bases between them. Germline assignment: CDR1 SGHRS and CDR2 YFSETQ. The CDR3 has 14 residues. The CDR3 bases are TGCGCCAGCAGCTTGCAGGGGGGCCTGGATGAGCAGTTCTTC. Translated, it gives CASSLQGGLDEQFF.

The rearrangement uses TRBV20-1 and TRBJ2-5, with 9 bases lining up with TRBD2. The CDR3 is 14 residues long. Germline V CDR1 and CDR2: DFQATT, SNEGSKA (reference sequence). Trimming took 5 bases from V and 3 from J; bases not matched to a gene: 7. In nucleotides, the CDR3 is TGCAGTGCTTCTTCTAGCGGGGCCGAAGAGACCCAGTACTTC. Amino acids: CSASSSGAEETQYF.

This clonotype has only a few counts. The chain carries TRBV30 and TRBJ1-2; D possibly corresponds to TRBD1 (5 bases). V lost 0 bases and J lost 5, with 16 bases in between. Germline V gene lookup returns CDR1 GTSNPN and CDR2 SVGIG (reference sequence). The CDR3 has 15 amino acids. Here the CDR3 DNA reads TGTGCCTGGAGTGTTGGGGCAGCCCCGGGGTATGGCTACACCTTC. This sequence encodes CAWSVGAAPGYGYTF.

This clonotype appeared a few times. CDR3 in DNA: TGCGCCAGCAGCGGACAGGGGGTCACAGATACGCAGTATTTT. Its protein is CASSGQGVTDTQYF. The chain uses TRBV4-3 and TRBJ2-3, with TRBD1 matching 10 bases. The germline V gene has CDR1 LGHNA and CDR2 YSLEER. J was trimmed by 2 bases and V by 5 bases; bases with no gene match: 1. CDR3 size: 14 residues.

This clonotype was recorded at least ten times. This chain joins TRBV27 and TRBJ2-3; TRBD1 matches 9 bases. The ends lost 5 bases at V and 3 bases at J; junction bases unmatched: 12. Germline assignment: CDR1 MNHEY and CDR2 SMNVEV (reference sequence). The CDR3 covers 17 residues. The CDR3 DNA follows: TGTGCCAGCAGTCCACACCTACTAGGACAGGGGACAGATACGCAGTATTTT. Its translation is CASSPHLLGQGTDTQYF.

Many counts were recorded for this clonotype. The chain combines TRBV18 with TRBJ1-3; possible D gene TRBD1, 6 bases. Trimming pared 3 bases from V and 0 bases from J, leaving 15 bases between. This CDR3 is 17 amino acids long. CDR1 and CDR2 from the germline V gene are KGHSH and LQKENI. CDR3 in DNA: TGTGCCAGCTCACCGTCCCTAGGACAGCACTCTGGAAACACCATATATTTT. Translating gives CASSPSLGQHSGNTIYF.

This chain uses TRBV19 with TRBJ2-7, with D tentatively TRBD1 (6 bases). The V gene lost 5 bases and the J gene lost 5 bases, with 10 bases spanning the gap. There are 12 residues in the CDR3. The germline CDR1 and CDR2 sequences are LNHDA and SQIVND (reference sequence). In DNA form, the CDR3 reads TGTGCCAGTAGTCCTCCAGGGGACGAGCAGTACTTC. Protein product: CASSPPGDEQYF.

This clonotype has ten or more counts. This chain joins TRBV14 and TRBJ2-1; TRBD1 matches at 7 bases. V gave up 3 bases and J gave up 0 bases; unmatched junction bases: 8. CDR1 is SGHDN and CDR2 is FVKESK in the germline V gene. The CDR3 is 17 amino acids. CDR3 in amino acids: CASSQRQGEGSYNEQFF. Written as DNA, the CDR3 is TGTGCCAGCAGCCAGCGACAGGGAGAGGGCTCCTACAATGAGCAGTTCTTC.

The chain joins TRBV29-1 to TRBJ2-7; 11 bases align to TRBD1. The length of the CDR3 is 15 residues. The junction had 6 bases not matched to a gene; V was cut back by 2 bases and J by 3 bases. Germline CDR1 SQVTM, CDR2 ANQGSEA. CDR3 sequence (DNA): TGCAGCGTTGAAACCGGGACAGGGGGTGACTACGAGCAGTACTTC. Translation gives CSVETGTGGDYEQYF.

This clonotype was seen repeatedly, ten times or more. This rearrangement joins TRBV6-2 or TRBV6-3 to TRBJ1-5, with 7 bases fitting TRBD1. Trimming removed 2 bases from V and 0 bases from J; junction bases left unmatched: 4. This CDR3 has 16 residues. The V gene's germline CDR1 is MNHEY and CDR2 SVGEGT. The CDR3: CASSYRQGASNQPQHF. The CDR3 region has the DNA TGTGCCAGCAGTTACAGACAGGGCGCTAGCAATCAGCCCCAGCATTTT.

In this sample, this clonotype turned up many times. The chain recombines TRBV12-3 or TRBV12-4 with TRBJ1-1; TRBD1 agrees at 7 bases. V was pared by 6 bases and J by 1 base, with 2 bases of the junction left unmatched. CDR3 length: 13 residues. The CDR3 bases are TGTGCCAGCAGGGGGACAGCGAACACTGAAGCTTTCTTT. Translated, it gives CASRGTANTEAFF.

Ten or more counts support this clonotype. This chain connects TRBV2 to TRBJ2-2, with TRBD2 matching over 8 bases. The CDR3 is 16 amino acids. Looked up from germline, CDR1 is SNHLY and CDR2 is FYNNEI. J gave up 3 bases and V 2 bases, and 5 bases lay outside the gene matches. The DNA of the CDR3 is TGTGCCAGCAGTGAAAGCGGGGGCCCCCACACCGGGGAGCTGTTTTTT. It codes for CASSESGGPHTGELFF.

In its sample, this clonotype was seen many times. The CDR3 bases are TGCGCCAGCAGCCAAGGGACGGGTAGCACAGATACGCAGTATTTT. It encodes CASSQGTGSTDTQYF. The rearrangement joins TRBV4-1 to TRBJ2-3; D not certain. The V gene's germline CDR1 is MGHRA and CDR2 YSYEKL. CDR3 length: 15 residues. Trimming left V 1 base short and J 0 bases short, with 8 bases between.

This clonotype was picked up many times. The chain recombines TRBV6-2 or TRBV6-3 with TRBJ1-5; D perhaps matches TRBD1 (5 bases). Deletions cut 7 bases from V and 2 bases from J, with 9 bases between. Germline V gene sequence: CDR1 MNHEY, CDR2 SVGEGT. This CDR3 has 13 amino acids. The CDR3 sequence is CASTRVGNQPQHF. The CDR3, as DNA: TGTGCCAGCACCAGGGTGGGCAATCAGCCCCAGCATTTT.